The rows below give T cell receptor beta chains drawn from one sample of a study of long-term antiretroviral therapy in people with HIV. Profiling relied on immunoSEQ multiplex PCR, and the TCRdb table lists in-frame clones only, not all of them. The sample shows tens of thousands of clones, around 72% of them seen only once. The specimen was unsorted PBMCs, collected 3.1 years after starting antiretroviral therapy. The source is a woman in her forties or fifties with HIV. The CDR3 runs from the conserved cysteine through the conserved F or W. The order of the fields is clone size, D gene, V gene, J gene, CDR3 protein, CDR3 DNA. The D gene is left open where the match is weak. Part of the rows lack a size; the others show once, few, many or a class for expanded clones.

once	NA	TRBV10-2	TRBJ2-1	CASSGNRAFYNEQFF	TGCGCCAGCAGTGGGAACAGGGCCTTTTACAATGAGCAGTTCTTC
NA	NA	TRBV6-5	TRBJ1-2	CASTDTFGGYTF	TGTGCCAGCACCGACACTTTCGGTGGCTACACCTTC
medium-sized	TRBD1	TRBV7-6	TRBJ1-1	CASSSIGTANTEAFF	TGTGCCAGCAGCTCCATAGGGACAGCGAACACTGAAGCTTTCTTT
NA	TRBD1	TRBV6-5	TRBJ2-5	CASSYSGQGQETQYF	TGTGCCAGCAGTTACTCTGGACAGGGACAAGAGACCCAGTACTTC
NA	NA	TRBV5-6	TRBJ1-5	CASSPGRGQPQHF	TGTGCCAGCAGCCCGGGACGGGGTCAGCCCCAGCATTTT
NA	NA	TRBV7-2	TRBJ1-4	CASSLDRLSTNEKLFF	TGTGCCAGCAGCTTGGACCGACTATCAACTAATGAAAAACTGTTTTTT
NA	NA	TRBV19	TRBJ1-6	CASSTGQTYSPLHF	TGTGCCAGTAGTACCGGACAGACCTATTCACCCCTCCACTTT
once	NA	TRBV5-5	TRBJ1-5	CASSLIGEYQPQHF	TGTGCCAGCAGCTTGATCGGGGAGTATCAGCCCCAGCATTTT
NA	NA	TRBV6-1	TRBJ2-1	CASGGVFDNEQFF	TGTGCCAGCGGCGGGGTTTTCGACAATGAGCAGTTCTTC
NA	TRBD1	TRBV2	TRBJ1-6	CASLWSGGPYNSPLHF	TGTGCCAGCCTTTGGTCAGGGGGCCCCTATAATTCACCCCTCCACTTT
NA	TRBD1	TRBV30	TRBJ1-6	CAWNRDRQGSPLHF	TGTGCCTGGAACAGGGATCGACAGGGTTCACCCCTCCACTTT
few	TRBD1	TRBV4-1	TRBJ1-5	CASSQGQPNQPQHF	TGCGCCAGCAGCCAGGGACAGCCCAATCAGCCCCAGCATTTT
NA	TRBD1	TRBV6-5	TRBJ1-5	CASSMDRVNQPQHF	TGTGCCAGCAGTATGGACAGGGTCAATCAGCCCCAGCATTTT
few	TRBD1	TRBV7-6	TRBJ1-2	CASSLDQGGAGGYTF	TGTGCCAGCAGCTTAGATCAAGGGGGCGCGGGTGGCTACACCTTC
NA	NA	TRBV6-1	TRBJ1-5	CASSLRQPSNQPQHF	TGTGCCAGCAGTCTCCGGCAGCCTAGCAATCAGCCCCAGCATTTT
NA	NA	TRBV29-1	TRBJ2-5	CSVEMAGSETQYF	TGCAGCGTTGAAATGGCGGGATCAGAGACCCAGTACTTC
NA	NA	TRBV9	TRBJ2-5	CASSVVAYETQYF	TGTGCCAGCAGCGTAGTAGCATACGAGACCCAGTACTTC
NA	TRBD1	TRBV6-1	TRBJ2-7	CASSGTGVSYEQYF	TGTGCCAGCAGTGGGACAGGGGTATCCTACGAGCAGTACTTC
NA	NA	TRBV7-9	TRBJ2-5	CASSSPPQETQYF	TGTGCCAGCAGCTCTCCCCCGCAAGAGACCCAGTACTTC
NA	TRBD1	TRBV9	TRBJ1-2	CASSVRGGTNYGYTF	TGTGCCAGCAGCGTCAGGGGGGGAACTAACTATGGCTACACCTTC
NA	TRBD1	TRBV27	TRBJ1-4	CASSPTGGFEKLFF	TGTGCCAGCAGTCCGACAGGGGGCTTTGAAAAACTGTTTTTT
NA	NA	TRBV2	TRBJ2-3	CASSSGDTQYF	TGTGCCAGCAGTTCAGGAGATACGCAGTATTTT
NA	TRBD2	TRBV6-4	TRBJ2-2	CASSDVGGATGELFF	TGTGCCAGCAGTGACGTCGGGGGGGCCACCGGGGAGCTGTTTTTT
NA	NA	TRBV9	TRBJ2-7	CASSQSSTIWYEQYF	TGTGCCAGCAGTCAGTCCAGCACTATATGGTACGAGCAGTACTTC
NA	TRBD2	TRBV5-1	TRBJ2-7	CASSLTSGGPYEQYF	TGCGCCAGCAGTTTGACTAGCGGGGGGCCCTACGAGCAGTACTTC
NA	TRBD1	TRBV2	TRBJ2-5	CASIEGGQIETQYF	TGTGCCAGCATCGAAGGGGGACAGATAGAGACCCAGTACTTC
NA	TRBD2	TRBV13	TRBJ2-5	CASSLSAGGGETQYF	TGTGCCAGCAGTCTCTCAGCGGGGGGAGGGGAGACCCAGTACTTC
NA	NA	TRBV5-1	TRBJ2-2	CASSLAGGQMELFF	TGCGCCAGCAGCTTGGCTGGGGGCCAGATGGAGCTGTTTTTT
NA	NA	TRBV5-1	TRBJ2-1	CASSSPSSYNEQFF	TGCGCCAGCAGCTCTCCATCGTCCTACAATGAGCAGTTCTTC
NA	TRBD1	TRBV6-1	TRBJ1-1	CASSQTGEAFF	TGTGCCAGCAGCCAGACAGGGGAAGCTTTCTTT
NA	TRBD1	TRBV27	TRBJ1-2	CASSATGTGGDGYTF	TGTGCCAGCAGTGCCACCGGGACAGGCGGAGATGGCTACACCTTC
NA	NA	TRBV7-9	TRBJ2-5	CASAGQETQYF	TGTGCCAGCGCGGGCCAAGAGACCCAGTACTTC
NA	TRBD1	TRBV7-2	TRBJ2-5	CASSTDRGRLETQYF	TGTGCCAGCAGCACCGACAGGGGGCGTTTGGAGACCCAGTACTTC
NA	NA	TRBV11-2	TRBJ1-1	CASSPRISEAFF	TGTGCCAGCAGCCCACGAATTTCTGAAGCTTTCTTT
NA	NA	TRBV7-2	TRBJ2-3	CASSQGRDTQYF	TGTGCCAGCAGCCAAGGGCGGGATACGCAGTATTTT
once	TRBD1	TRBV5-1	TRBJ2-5	CASSFGAGQGQETQYF	TGCGCCAGCAGCTTTGGGGCTGGACAGGGCCAAGAGACCCAGTACTTC
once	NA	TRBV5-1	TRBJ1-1	CASSLGVIIGMNTEAFF	TGCGCCAGCAGCTTGGGTGTGATTATTGGAATGAACACTGAAGCTTTCTTT
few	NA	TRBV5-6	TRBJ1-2	CASSLVGKDYGYTF	TGTGCCAGCAGCTTGGTAGGGAAAGACTATGGCTACACCTTC
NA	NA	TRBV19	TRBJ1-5	CASSISLGRIGNQPQHF	TGTGCCAGTAGTATCTCCCTCGGCAGGATAGGCAATCAGCCCCAGCATTTT
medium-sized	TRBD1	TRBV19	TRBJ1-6	CASSIPSVVTGSSYNSPLHF	TGTGCCAGTTCGATACCTTCGGTGGTGACAGGGAGCTCCTATAATTCACCCCTCCACTTT
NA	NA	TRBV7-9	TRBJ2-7	CASSVDSPGQYF	TGTGCCAGCAGCGTCGACAGCCCGGGGCAGTACTTC
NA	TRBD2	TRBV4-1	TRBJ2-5	CASSSGLRKYQETQYF	TGCGCCAGCAGCTCGGGACTAAGGAAGTACCAAGAGACCCAGTACTTC
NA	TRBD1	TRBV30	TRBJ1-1	CAWSSTGGTLEAFF	TGTGCCTGGAGTTCGACAGGGGGCACATTAGAAGCTTTCTTT
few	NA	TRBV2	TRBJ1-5	CASSGVGNNQPQHF	TGTGCCAGCAGTGGTGTCGGAAACAATCAGCCCCAGCATTTT
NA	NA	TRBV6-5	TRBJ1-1	CASRRTERGNTEAFF	TGTGCCAGCAGAAGGACAGAAAGGGGTAACACTGAAGCTTTCTTT
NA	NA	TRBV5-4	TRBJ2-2	CASSLGLGNTGELFF	TGTGCCAGCAGCTTGGGGCTCGGAAACACCGGGGAGCTGTTTTTT
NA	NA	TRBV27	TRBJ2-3	CASSLGISGLTDTQYF	TGTGCCAGCAGTCTTGGTATATCAGGGCTCACAGATACGCAGTATTTT
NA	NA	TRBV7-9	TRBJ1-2	CASSPPQVLYYGYTF	TGTGCCAGCAGCCCACCCCAGGTCCTTTACTATGGCTACACCTTC
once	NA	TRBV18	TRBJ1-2	CASSPLVGRRGPNYGYTF	TGTGCCAGCTCACCACTAGTTGGCAGGAGGGGCCCTAACTATGGCTACACCTTC
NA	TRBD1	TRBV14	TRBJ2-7	CASSQPRDRYEQYF	TGTGCCAGCAGCCAACCACGGGACAGATACGAGCAGTACTTC
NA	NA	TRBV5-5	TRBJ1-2	CASSLTGYGYTF	TGTGCCAGCAGTCTGACAGGATATGGCTACACCTTC
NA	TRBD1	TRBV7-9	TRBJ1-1	CASRKTGGIANTEAFF	TGTGCCAGCAGGAAAACAGGGGGTATAGCGAACACTGAAGCTTTCTTT
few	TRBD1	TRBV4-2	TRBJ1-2	CASSQGGLLTGRYGYTF	TGTGCCAGCAGCCAAGGTGGCCTTCTGACAGGGAGATATGGCTACACCTTC
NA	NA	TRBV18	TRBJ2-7	CASSLAADHYEQYF	TGTGCCAGCTCCTTAGCGGCGGACCACTACGAGCAGTACTTC